Listed here is a single TCR beta chain. Sequencing of TCR beta was performed on blood CD8+ T cells and on blood CD4+ T cells. Negative isolation was used for CD8+ and CD4+ T cells, and FACS enrichment was applied to TEMRA cells. The CDR3 has 13 amino acids. Germline V lookup: CDR1 DFQATT, CDR2 SNEGSKA (reference sequence). Trimming pared 0 bases from V and 6 bases from J, leaving 11 bases between. This sample stems from a study of CD8 T cells in Susac syndrome. Random-hexamer reverse transcription was applied to roughly 0.5 to 1 ug RNA. Amplification of the TCR beta CDR3 was carried out by immunoSEQ multiplex PCR, which spanned a total of 54 Vbeta and 13 Jbeta segments. TCRdb itself ran the immunoSEQ multiplex PCR reads through MiXCR, one entry per CDR3 protein. The repertoire holds 150,000 to 200,000 distinct CDR3 sequences, with over 85% as singletons.

This rearrangement joins TRBV20-1 to TRBJ1-1; D is unclear. Input material: CD4+ T cells from PBMCs. The sequence derives from a human donor in good health. CDR3 loop: CSARDLAGPEAFF. The CDR3 bases are TGCAGTGCTAGAGATCTGGCAGGCCCTGAAGCTTTCTTT.